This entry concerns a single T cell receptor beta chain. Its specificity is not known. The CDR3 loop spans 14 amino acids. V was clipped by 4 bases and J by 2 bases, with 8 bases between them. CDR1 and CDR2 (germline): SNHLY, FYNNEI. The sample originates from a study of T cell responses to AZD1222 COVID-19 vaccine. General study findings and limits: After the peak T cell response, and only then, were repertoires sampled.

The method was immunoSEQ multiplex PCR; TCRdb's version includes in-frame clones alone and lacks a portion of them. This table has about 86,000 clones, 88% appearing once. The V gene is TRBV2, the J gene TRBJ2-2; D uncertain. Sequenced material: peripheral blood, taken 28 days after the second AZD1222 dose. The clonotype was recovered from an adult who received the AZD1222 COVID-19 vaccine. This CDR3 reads CASSVKPNTGELFF. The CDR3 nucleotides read TGTGCCAGCAGTGTGAAGCCAAACACCGGGGAGCTGTTTTTT.